The clone carrying this T cell receptor beta chain was found once. The data originate from a study of T cell changes during pregnancy in multiple sclerosis. V lost 5 bases to trimming and J lost 8 bases, with 11 bases between them. CDR1 and CDR2 (germline): SEHNR, FQNEAQ (reference sequence). The CDR3 contains 12 residues. Sequenced by immunoSEQ multiplex PCR; TCRdb stores in-frame clones only, minus some. The sample has about 30,000 clones, approximately 91% seen once; the top ten hold 3.5% to 5.5%. This TCR came from a female donor in good health, enrolled as a control in a pregnancy study. This chain uses TRBV7-9 with TRBJ2-3; possibly TRBD1 for D (5 bases). The input for sequencing was peripheral blood, taken in the second trimester of pregnancy. CDR3 residues: CASSQTEATQYF. The CDR3 DNA is TGTGCCAGCAGCCAGACAGAAGCTACGCAGTATTTT.